The source of this TCR beta chain is a study of cytomegalovirus exposure and HLA in healthy donors. Trimming took 9 bases from V and 3 from J, leaving 12 bases between them. The CDR3 runs 12 residues. Germline loops: CDR1 MGHDK, CDR2 SYGVNS. This clone has only a few counts. The PCR used 60 Vbeta and 13 Jbeta primers. Clones were sequenced by immunoSEQ multiplex PCR, and TCRdb holds only the in-frame ones, with some missing. The table includes 150,000 to 200,000 clones, just over 75% detected once. This rearrangement joins TRBV25-1 to TRBJ2-7; perhaps TRBD2 as D (5 bases). Material for sequencing was PBMCs. The sequence was obtained from an older woman in good health and CMV-seropositive. The CDR3 protein is CASPHSVYEQYF. The CDR3 nucleotides read TGTGCCAGTCCCCATAGCGTCTACGAGCAGTACTTC.